The rows below give T cell receptor beta chains drawn from one sample of a study of blood T cell repertoires in COVID-19. Sequenced by immunoSEQ multiplex PCR; TCRdb stores in-frame clones only, minus some. The sample holds a few hundred thousand clones, about four fifths seen once. Sequencing used peripheral blood. These receptors were obtained from a woman aged 60 to 75 with acute or convalescent COVID-19. Both conserved end residues are trimmed from each CDR3. The D gene is left open where the match is weak.

d_call j_call v_call cdr3_aa
TRBD1 TRBJ1-2 TRBV12-3/TRBV12-4 ASSRDSFYGYT
NA TRBJ1-1 TRBV19 AARLDPGSTEAF
NA TRBJ1-3 TRBV19 ASRQAAGSGNTIY
TRBD1 TRBJ1-2 TRBV5-4 ASRSRDRGPSGYT
NA TRBJ2-4 TRBV15 ATSRDYPSKNIQY
TRBD1 TRBJ1-4 TRBV29-1 SVRSGTGGEKLF
TRBD1 TRBJ1-1 TRBV6-5 ASSRDRRNTEAF
NA TRBJ2-7 TRBV6-6 ASRYQGKERCN
NA TRBJ1-3 TRBV28 ASSSPHSGNTIY
TRBD1 TRBJ1-6 TRBV10-2 ASSRQGDSGSPLH
TRBD1 TRBJ2-1 TRBV15 ATSRSDRVRDEQF
NA TRBJ2-3 TRBV7-8 ASSLVAGRDTQY
NA TRBJ2-2 TRBV27 ASSLWDNRPGELF
TRBD1 TRBJ1-5 TRBV19 ASTRQGISNQPQH
NA TRBJ2-1 TRBV7-2 ASSLVREQF
TRBD1 TRBJ1-2 TRBV3-1/TRBV3-2 ASSPGQGARGYT
NA TRBJ1-1 TRBV4-3 ASSQTGNTEAF
NA TRBJ1-6 TRBV7-9 ASSLTGYNSPLH
NA TRBJ1-3 TRBV27 ASSFGILIY